A selection of T cell receptor beta chains follows, all from one sample in a study of cytomegalovirus exposure and HLA in healthy donors. Some clones are missing from TCRdb's copy, which holds only in-frame ones; the method was immunoSEQ multiplex PCR. This table holds some 200,000 clones, roughly 87% found once. The sequencing sample was made of PBMCs. These TCRs come from a man aged 50-59 years in good health and CMV-seronegative. Each CDR3 is given with its conserved first and last residue. A D gene is named only where the DNA matches it firmly. The size of a clone is reported for some rows only, either as once, few or many, or as a class for expanded clones.

cdr3_nt	cdr3_aa	clone_size	v_call	d_call	j_call
TGTGCCAGTAGTGGGTGGACACCTGCCCACTATGGCTACACCTTC	CASSGWTPAHYGYTF	.	TRBV19	.	TRBJ1-2
TGTGCCAGCAGCGTCCGACTAGCGGGAGGAGGCACGCAGTATTTT	CASSVRLAGGGTQYF	.	TRBV7-2	TRBD2	TRBJ2-3
TGTGCCAGCAGCGTCGCTAGCGGGGGTTACAATGAGCAGTTCTTC	CASSVASGGYNEQFF	.	TRBV9	TRBD2	TRBJ2-1
TGTGCCAGCAGCCGACCCATGGGGGGGGGATTCTACGAGCAGTACTTC	CASSRPMGGGFYEQYF	.	TRBV5-6	TRBD2	TRBJ2-7
TGCGCCAGCAGCTTGGTTCCGGGCAATGAGCAGTTCTTC	CASSLVPGNEQFF	.	TRBV5-1	.	TRBJ2-1
TGTGCCAGCAGGAGAATAGGGGGCATCACTGAAGCTTTCTTT	CASRRIGGITEAFF	few	TRBV5-5	TRBD1	TRBJ1-1
TGTGCCAGCTCACCGCGACTAGCGCGCGAGACCCAGTACTTC	CASSPRLARETQYF	once	TRBV18	TRBD2	TRBJ2-5
TGTGCCAGCAGTCTGGGACTAGCGACAGATACGCAGTATTTT	CASSLGLATDTQYF	.	TRBV27	TRBD2	TRBJ2-3
TGTGCCAGCAGCTTAGGCAGGGAGGGAAATTCACCCCTCCACTTT	CASSLGREGNSPLHF	.	TRBV7-8	.	TRBJ1-6
TGTGCCAGCAGTGAGATGGACAGGGTGCGGCGAGCCCAGTACTTC	CASSEMDRVRRAQYF	.	TRBV2	TRBD1	TRBJ2-5
TGTGCCTCAAAGGGGGCAGGGTGGGTGGATTCACCCCTCCACTTT	CASKGAGWVDSPLHF	.	TRBV19	TRBD1	TRBJ1-6
TGTGCCAGCAGTGCGAAGGGGAAGTGGAACACTGAAGCTTTCTTT	CASSAKGKWNTEAFF	.	TRBV21-1	.	TRBJ1-1
TGTGCCAGCAGTTTAGGAGGGGTCTCCTACGAGCAGTACTTC	CASSLGGVSYEQYF	.	TRBV28	.	TRBJ2-7
TGTGCCAGCAGATACCGACTAGCTGGCCCAGATACGCAGTATTTT	CASRYRLAGPDTQYF	.	TRBV28	TRBD2	TRBJ2-3
TGTGCCAGCAGCGTATATAGCCCTGGGGGGGAGCTGTTTTTT	CASSVYSPGGELFF	.	TRBV9	.	TRBJ2-2
TGTGCCAGCTCACCACGCGCCGGGACATTAAGGAACGAGCAGTACTTC	CASSPRAGTLRNEQYF	.	TRBV18	.	TRBJ2-7
TGTGCCAGTAGTAGTCAGGGGGCTGGTGAGCAGTACTTC	CASSSQGAGEQYF	.	TRBV19	TRBD1	TRBJ2-7
TGTGCCAGCAGTGAAGCCTCCTCAAGGGACAGGGGTTTTTATGGCTACACCTTC	CASSEASSRDRGFYGYTF	once	TRBV2	TRBD1	TRBJ1-2
TGTGCCTGGAGTGTGGGACAGGGTCTTCAGCCCCAGCATTTT	CAWSVGQGLQPQHF	.	TRBV30	TRBD1	TRBJ1-5
TGCGCCAGCAGTGAGTCAAGGGCTAGCAAGAGCTACGAGCAGTACTTC	CASSESRASKSYEQYF	once	TRBV10-1	.	TRBJ2-7
TGTGCCATCAGAGGACAGGGCTCTGGAAACACCATATATTTT	CAIRGQGSGNTIYF	.	TRBV10-3	TRBD1	TRBJ1-3
TGTGCCACATTGGAGCGGGGGGCAGGGACAGATACGCAGTATTTT	CATLERGAGTDTQYF	few	TRBV6-1	TRBD2	TRBJ2-3
TGTGCCAGCAGCCCCAGTAGACTTACTGAAGCTTTCTTT	CASSPSRLTEAFF	.	TRBV7-2	.	TRBJ1-1
TGTGCCAGCAGTTACTCGGGGGGGCGCGATCAGCCCCAGCATTTT	CASSYSGGRDQPQHF	.	TRBV6-5	.	TRBJ1-5
TGCGCCAGCAGCTTGGCAGGGGGGCACTATGGCTACACCTTC	CASSLAGGHYGYTF	.	TRBV5-1	TRBD1	TRBJ1-2
TGTGCCTCCCGGGACAGGGCTCACGAGCAGTACTTC	CASRDRAHEQYF	.	TRBV19	TRBD1	TRBJ2-7
TGTGCCAGCAGCTCCCCGACAGGACTAGGAACTGAAGCTTTCTTT	CASSSPTGLGTEAFF	.	TRBV7-2	.	TRBJ1-1
TGCAGCTCCTGTTTGAACACTGAAGCTTTCTTT	CSSCLNTEAFF	.	TRBV29-1	.	TRBJ1-1
TGTGCCAGCGGGGAGGCGCGGGGGTACGAGCAGTACTTC	CASGEARGYEQYF	.	TRBV28	TRBD2	TRBJ2-7
TGTGCCACCAGCAGGGATTGGACTAGCGGGGGCCCAGATACGCAGTATTTT	CATSRDWTSGGPDTQYF	once	TRBV15	TRBD2	TRBJ2-3
TGTGCCTGGTCTAGCTCCTACAATGAGCAGTTCTTC	CAWSSSYNEQFF	.	TRBV30	.	TRBJ2-1
TGCGCCAGCAGCGAGGCCGAGGGGGGGTTTTACAATGAGCAGTTCTTC	CASSEAEGGFYNEQFF	.	TRBV5-1	.	TRBJ2-1
TGCGCCAGCAGCCTCGGGACTAGCTCTCTCGAGCAGTACTTC	CASSLGTSSLEQYF	once	TRBV4-3	TRBD2	TRBJ2-7
TGTGCCAGCAGCATCCGGACCGCATGGGGGGGGGAGATGAACACTGAAGCTTTCTTT	CASSIRTAWGGEMNTEAFF	.	TRBV9	.	TRBJ1-1
TGTGCCAGCAGCGGACTAGCCGGGGAGCTGTTTTTT	CASSGLAGELFF	.	TRBV6-5	TRBD2	TRBJ2-2
TGCGCCAGCAGCTTGGTGGGACAGGGGCGACTAAATGAAAAACTGTTTTTT	CASSLVGQGRLNEKLFF	.	TRBV5-1	TRBD1	TRBJ1-4
TGTGCCAGCATGCCCCTACTAGCGGGGGCCGGGGAGCTGTTTTTT	CASMPLLAGAGELFF	.	TRBV2	TRBD2	TRBJ2-2
TGTGCCAGCAGCTTCGGGGTCCCCTACAATGAGCAGTTCTTC	CASSFGVPYNEQFF	.	TRBV7-3	.	TRBJ2-1
TGTGCCAGCAGCTTGGCCCCCCGGGGAGGGGGCTACACCTTC	CASSLAPRGGGYTF	.	TRBV5-5	.	TRBJ1-2
TGTGCCAGCAGCTTAGCCGCAGGCACCTACGAGCAGTACTTC	CASSLAAGTYEQYF	.	TRBV11-2	.	TRBJ2-7
TGTGCCAGCAGCCAACGGGACAGGGGAGACTATGGCTACACCTTC	CASSQRDRGDYGYTF	few	TRBV4-2	TRBD1	TRBJ1-2
TGTGCCAGCAGCCAAGGAGGACGGGACTGGGGTGGCCAGTACTTC	CASSQGGRDWGGQYF	.	TRBV4-2	.	TRBJ2-5
TGTGCCAGCAGATTCACCGGAGGGCCGTACGAGCAGTACTTC	CASRFTGGPYEQYF	.	TRBV27	.	TRBJ2-7
TGTGCCAGCAGCTTACTAGGCGGGGATAGCACAGATACGCAGTATTTT	CASSLLGGDSTDTQYF	.	TRBV11-2	.	TRBJ2-3
TGTGCCAGCAGTGGGAGGCAACGGACAAATTTCTATAATTCACCCCTCCACTTT	CASSGRQRTNFYNSPLHF	.	TRBV14	.	TRBJ1-6
TGTGCCAGCAGCGTAGGACTAGCGGGGGTGGAGACCCAGTACTTC	CASSVGLAGVETQYF	.	TRBV9	TRBD2	TRBJ2-5